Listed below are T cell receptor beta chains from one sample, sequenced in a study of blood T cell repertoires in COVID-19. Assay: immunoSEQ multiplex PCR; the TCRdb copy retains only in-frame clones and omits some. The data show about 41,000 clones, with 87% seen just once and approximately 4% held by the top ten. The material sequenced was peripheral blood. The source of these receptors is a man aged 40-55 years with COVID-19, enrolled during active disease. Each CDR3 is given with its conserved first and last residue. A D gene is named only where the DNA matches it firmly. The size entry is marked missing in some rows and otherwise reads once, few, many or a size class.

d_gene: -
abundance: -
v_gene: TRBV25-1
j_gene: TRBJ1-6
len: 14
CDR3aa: CASSVTGSNSPLHF
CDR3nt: TGTGCCAGCAGTGTTACAGGCTCTAATTCACCCCTCCACTTT

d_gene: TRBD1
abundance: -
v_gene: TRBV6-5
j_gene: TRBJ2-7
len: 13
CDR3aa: CASSRQGMSEQYF
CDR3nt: TGTGCCAGCAGCAGACAGGGGATGTCGGAGCAGTACTTC

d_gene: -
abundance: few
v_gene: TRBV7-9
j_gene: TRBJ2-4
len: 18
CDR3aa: CASSLPGRIGGGKNIQYF
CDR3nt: TGTGCCAGCAGCTTACCTGGTAGGATCGGTGGAGGCAAAAACATTCAGTACTTC

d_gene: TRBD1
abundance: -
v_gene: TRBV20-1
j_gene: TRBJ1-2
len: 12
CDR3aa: CSASRQGWGYTF
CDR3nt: TGCAGTGCTAGTAGACAGGGGTGGGGCTACACCTTC

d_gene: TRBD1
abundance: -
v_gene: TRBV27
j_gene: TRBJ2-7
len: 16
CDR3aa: CASRRQGGRGSYEQYF
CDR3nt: TGTGCCAGCAGGCGACAGGGGGGGCGAGGATCCTACGAGCAGTACTTC

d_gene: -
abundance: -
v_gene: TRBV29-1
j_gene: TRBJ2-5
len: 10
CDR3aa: CSVREETQYF
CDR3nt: TGCAGCGTTAGAGAAGAGACCCAGTACTTC

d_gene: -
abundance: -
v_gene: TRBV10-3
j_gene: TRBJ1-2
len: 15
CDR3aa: CAISESKGHLYGYTF
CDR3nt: TGTGCCATCAGTGAGTCGAAGGGACACCTCTATGGCTACACCTTC

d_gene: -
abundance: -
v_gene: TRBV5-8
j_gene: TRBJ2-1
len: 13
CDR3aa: CASSRTLANEQFF
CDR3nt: TGTGCCAGCAGCCGTACACTAGCCAATGAGCAGTTCTTC

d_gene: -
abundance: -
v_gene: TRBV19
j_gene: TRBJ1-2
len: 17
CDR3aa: CASSIEPREAEAYGYTF
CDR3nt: TGTGCCAGTAGTATAGAACCCCGGGAGGCGGAGGCTTATGGCTACACCTTC

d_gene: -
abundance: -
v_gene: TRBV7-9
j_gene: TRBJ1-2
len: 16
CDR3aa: CASSLARREESYGYTF
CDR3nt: TGTGCCAGCAGCTTAGCGAGGAGGGAAGAGAGCTATGGCTACACCTTC

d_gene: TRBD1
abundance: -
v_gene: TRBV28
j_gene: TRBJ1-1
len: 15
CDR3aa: CASSPPPTGGTEAFF
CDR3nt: TGTGCCAGCAGTCCCCCCCCGACAGGGGGCACTGAAGCTTTCTTT

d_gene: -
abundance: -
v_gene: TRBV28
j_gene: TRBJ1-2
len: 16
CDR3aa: CASSLLDSGVLNGYTF
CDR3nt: TGTGCCAGCAGTTTATTGGATTCCGGGGTTTTAAATGGCTACACCTTC

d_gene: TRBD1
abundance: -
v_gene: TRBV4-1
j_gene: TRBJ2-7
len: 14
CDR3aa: CASSQVTGPYEQYF
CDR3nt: TGCGCCAGCAGCCAGGTGACAGGGCCCTACGAGCAGTACTTC

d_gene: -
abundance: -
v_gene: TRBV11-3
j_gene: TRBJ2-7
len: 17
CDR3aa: CASSLDPRQGGPYEQYF
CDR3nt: TGTGCCAGCAGCTTAGATCCCCGGCAGGGAGGTCCCTACGAGCAGTACTTC

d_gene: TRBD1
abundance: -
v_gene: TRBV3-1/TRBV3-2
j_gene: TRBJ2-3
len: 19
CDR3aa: CASSQDLWKQGWPPDTQYF
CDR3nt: TGTGCCAGCAGCCAAGATCTGTGGAAACAGGGGTGGCCACCAGATACGCAGTATTTT

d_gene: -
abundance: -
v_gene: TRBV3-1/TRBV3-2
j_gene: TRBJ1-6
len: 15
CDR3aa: CASSQGGRGNSPLHF
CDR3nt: TGTGCCAGCAGCCAAGGGGGCAGGGGTAATTCACCCCTCCACTTT

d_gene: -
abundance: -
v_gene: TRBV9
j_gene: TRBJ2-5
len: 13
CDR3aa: CASSDGQQETQYF
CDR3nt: TGTGCCAGCAGCGACGGACAGCAAGAGACCCAGTACTTC

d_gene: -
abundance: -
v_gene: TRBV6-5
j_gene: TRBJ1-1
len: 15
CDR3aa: CASSSVLQGNTEAFF
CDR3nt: TGTGCCAGCAGTTCCGTCCTACAGGGGAACACTGAAGCTTTCTTT

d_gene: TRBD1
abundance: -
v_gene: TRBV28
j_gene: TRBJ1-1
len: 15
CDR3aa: CASRLQGARITEAFF
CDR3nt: TGTGCCAGCAGATTACAGGGGGCGCGTATCACTGAAGCTTTCTTT

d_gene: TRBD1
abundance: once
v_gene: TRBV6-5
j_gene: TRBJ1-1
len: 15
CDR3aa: CASSSGTGGWTEAFF
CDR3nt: TGTGCCAGCAGTTCCGGGACAGGGGGCTGGACTGAAGCTTTCTTT

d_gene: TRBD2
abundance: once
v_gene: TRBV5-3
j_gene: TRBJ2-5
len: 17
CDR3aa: CARSSQTSGALQETQYF
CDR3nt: TGTGCCAGAAGCTCCCAGACTAGCGGGGCCCTCCAAGAGACCCAGTACTTC

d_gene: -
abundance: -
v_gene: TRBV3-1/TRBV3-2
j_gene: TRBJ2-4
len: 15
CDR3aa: CASSQEQLAKNIQYF
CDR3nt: TGTGCCAGCAGCCAAGAACAGTTAGCCAAAAACATTCAGTACTTC

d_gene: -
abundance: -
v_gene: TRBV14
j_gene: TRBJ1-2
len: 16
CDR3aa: CASSQDRTQGLYGYTF
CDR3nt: TGTGCCAGCAGCCAAGATAGGACCCAGGGGCTCTATGGCTACACCTTC

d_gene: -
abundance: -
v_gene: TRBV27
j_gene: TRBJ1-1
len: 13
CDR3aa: CASSLRGGTEAFF
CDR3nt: TGTGCCAGCAGTTTAAGGGGAGGCACTGAAGCTTTCTTT

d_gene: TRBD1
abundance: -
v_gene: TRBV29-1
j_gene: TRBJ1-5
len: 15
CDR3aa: CSVSTGQGSNQPQHF
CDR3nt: TGCAGCGTGAGCACCGGACAGGGGAGCAATCAGCCCCAGCATTTT

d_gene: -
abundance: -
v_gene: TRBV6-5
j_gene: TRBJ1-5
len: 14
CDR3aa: CASQRQGPNQPQHF
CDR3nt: TGTGCCAGCCAGCGGCAGGGGCCCAATCAGCCCCAGCATTTT

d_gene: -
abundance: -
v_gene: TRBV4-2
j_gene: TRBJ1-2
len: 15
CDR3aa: CASSLRQASYYGYTF
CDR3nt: TGTGCCAGCAGCCTCCGGCAGGCCTCCTACTATGGCTACACCTTC

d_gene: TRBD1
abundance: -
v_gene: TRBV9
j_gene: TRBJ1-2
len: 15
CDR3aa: CASSLPRGHQGGYTF
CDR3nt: TGTGCCAGCAGCCTCCCAAGGGGGCATCAAGGGGGCTACACCTTC

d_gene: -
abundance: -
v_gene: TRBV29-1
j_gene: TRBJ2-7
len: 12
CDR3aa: CSVAAREPEQYF
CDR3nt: TGCAGCGTCGCGGCCAGGGAACCTGAGCAGTACTTC

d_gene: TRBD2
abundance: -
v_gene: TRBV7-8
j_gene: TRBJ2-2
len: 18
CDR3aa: CASSSQRRGLAATGELFF
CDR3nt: TGTGCCAGCAGCTCCCAGCGGCGAGGACTAGCAGCTACCGGGGAGCTGTTTTTT

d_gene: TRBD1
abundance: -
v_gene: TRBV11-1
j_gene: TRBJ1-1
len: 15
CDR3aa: CASSKQGASSTEAFF
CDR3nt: TGTGCCAGCAGCAAACAGGGGGCGTCTTCTACTGAAGCTTTCTTT

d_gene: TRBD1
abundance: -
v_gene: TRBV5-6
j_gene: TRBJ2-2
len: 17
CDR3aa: CASSLEGAGRSTGELFF
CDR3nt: TGTGCCAGCAGCTTGGAGGGGGCCGGACGGAGCACCGGGGAGCTGTTTTTT

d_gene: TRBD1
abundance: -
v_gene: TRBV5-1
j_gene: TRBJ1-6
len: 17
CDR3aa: CASSSVLGTGEDSPLHF
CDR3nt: TGCGCCAGCAGCTCCGTCCTAGGTACAGGGGAAGACTCACCCCTCCACTTT

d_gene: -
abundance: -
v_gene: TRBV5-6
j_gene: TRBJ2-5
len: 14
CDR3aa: CASSPGGIGETQYF
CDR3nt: TGTGCCAGCAGCCCCGGAGGGATAGGGGAGACCCAGTACTTC

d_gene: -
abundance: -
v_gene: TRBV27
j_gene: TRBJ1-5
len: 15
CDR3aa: CASSFLGKGNQPQHF
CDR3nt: TGTGCCAGCAGTTTTCTGGGGAAGGGGAATCAGCCCCAGCATTTT

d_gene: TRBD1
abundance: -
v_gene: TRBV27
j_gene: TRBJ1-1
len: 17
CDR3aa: CASSLSGQGARFTEAFF
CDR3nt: TGTGCCAGCAGTTTATCCGGACAGGGGGCGCGATTCACTGAAGCTTTCTTT

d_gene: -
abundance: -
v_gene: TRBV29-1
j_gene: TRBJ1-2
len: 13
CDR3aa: CSVFEISNYGYTF
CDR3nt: TGCAGCGTTTTCGAGATTTCTAACTATGGCTACACCTTC

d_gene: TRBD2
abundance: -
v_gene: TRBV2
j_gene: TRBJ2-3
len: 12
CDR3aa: CASSTGLEAQYF
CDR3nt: TGTGCCAGCAGTACAGGACTAGAAGCGCAGTATTTT

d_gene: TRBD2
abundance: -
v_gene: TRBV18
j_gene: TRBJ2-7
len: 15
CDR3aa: CASSPNLAGRREQYF
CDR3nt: TGTGCCAGCTCACCGAACCTAGCGGGACGCCGCGAGCAGTACTTC

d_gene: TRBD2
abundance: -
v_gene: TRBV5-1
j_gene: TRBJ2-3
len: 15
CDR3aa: CASSGLAGAGDTQYF
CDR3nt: TGCGCCAGCAGCGGACTAGCGGGAGCGGGAGATACGCAGTATTTT